This TCR beta chain originates from a study of response to subunit inactivated influenza vaccine. TCRdb called the RT-PCR reads again in MiXCR, with one record for every CDR3 protein. The sample contains about 570,000 distinct CDR3 sequences, approximately 11% of which appear only once. This CDR3 is built from 17 residues. V shed 2 bases and J shed 6 bases, with 21 bases lying between them. From germline, CDR1 is SGHRS and CDR2 YFSETQ. The same data also went into a second study, on T cells expressing NK-cell markers. That source reports: Beta-chain TCR cDNA was generated via 5'RACE template switching with UMIs. Seven HCMV-seropositive donors and one seronegative donor made up the eight sequenced donors. NKG2C+ dominant clonotype frequencies in more than 5 donors were roughly 1.0-7.5% of CD8+ T cells. Among several donors, these clonotypes also ranked first in the CD3+CD56-NKG2C+ fraction.

The chain is built from TRBV5-1 and TRBJ2-1, with D unclear. The sample consisted of PBMCs from blood, taken on the day of vaccination. The TCR sequence derives from a man over 45 who received an inactivated influenza vaccine. The CDR3 DNA sequence: TGCGCCAGCAGCTTCCTCCCCCGGCTAACACTCTCCAATGAGCAGTTCTTC. Translated: CASSFLPRLTLSNEQFF. Together with reference TRBV5-1 and TRBJ2-1, the CDR3 gives the full variable domain: KAGVTQTPRYLIKTRGQQVTLSCSPISGHRSVSWYQQTPGQGLQFLFEYFSETQRNKGNFPGRFSGRQFSNSRSEMNVSTLELGDSALYLCASSFLPRLTLSNEQFFGPGTRLTVL.